The 9 T cell receptor beta chains reported below all come from one sample, sequenced in a study of cytomegalovirus exposure and HLA in healthy donors. PCR employed 60 Vbeta and 13 Jbeta primers. Assay used: immunoSEQ multiplex PCR; TCRdb lists only in-frame clones, some missing. The repertoire holds approximately 59,000 clones, around 80% seen once, with approximately 2.9% in the top ten. Source material: PBMCs. The receptors stem from a girl between 5 and 17 years old in good health and CMV-seropositive.

CDR3 sequence (DNA): TGTGCCATCAGTGAGTCCGTGACAGTCAATCAGCCCCAGCATTTT. It translates to CAISESVTVNQPQHF. This chain connects TRBV10-3 to TRBJ1-5; a possible D gene is TRBD1 (5 bases). CDR1 is ENHRY and CDR2 is SYGVKD in the germline V gene. V lost 0 bases and J 3 bases, leaving 9 bases between the germline ends. The CDR3 extends over 15 amino acids.

The chain is built from TRBV6-6 and TRBJ2-2; 7 nucleotides agree with TRBD1. The CDR3 is made up of 13 amino acids. The germline CDR1 and CDR2 sequences are MNHNY and SVGAGI (reference sequence). With 6 bases clipped from V and 6 bases from J, the junction kept 4 bases outside the gene matches. For the CDR3, the DNA is TGTGCCAGCAGCACCAGGGGGTCCGGGGAGCTGTTTTTT. Protein sequence: CASSTRGSGELFF.

The gene calls are TRBV12-5 and TRBJ1-2; D is undetermined. The CDR3 has 13 amino acids. CDR1 is LGHNT and CDR2 is FRNRAP in the germline V gene. V lost 6 bases to trimming and J lost 8 bases, with 16 bases between them. CDR3 sequence (DNA): TGTGCTAGTGGGATTGACCCTCCCGGGGGCTACACCTTC. It encodes CASGIDPPGGYTF.

This clone has a handful of counts. V is TRBV10-3 and J is TRBJ2-3, with 11 bases that match TRBD2. This CDR3 comprises 14 residues. The germline CDR1 and CDR2 sequences are ENHRY and SYGVKD. Trimming at V came to 6 bases and at J to 2 bases, leaving 1 base not matched to a gene. In DNA form, the CDR3 reads TGTGCCATCAGGGGACTAGCGGACACAGATACGCAGTATTTT. It specifies CAIRGLADTDTQYF.

The chain carries TRBV4-1 and TRBJ2-3; tentative D call: TRBD1 (6 bases). CDR1 and CDR2 from the germline V gene are MGHRA and YSYEKL. Trimming stripped 2 bases from V and 1 base from J, with 10 bases between. The CDR3 extends over 15 amino acids. Written as DNA, the CDR3 is TGCGCCAGCAGCCAATTAGGGGGAGGCACAGATACGCAGTATTTT. This codes for CASSQLGGGTDTQYF.

This clone was found a few times. A junction boundary mismatches the germline segment, possibly from a read error. The chain has TRBV9 and TRBJ2-7; TRBD1 matches at 9 bases. This CDR3 is 15 amino acids long. Per germline, CDR1 SGDLS and CDR2 YYNGEE. In DNA form, the CDR3 reads TGTGCCAGCAGCCCCCAGGGACAGGGTGGATACGGGCAGTACTTC. Translating it yields CASSPQGQGGYGQYF.

The V and J genes are TRBV21-1 and TRBJ1-1; the D call in the table, TRBD1, was not verified against the DNA. TRBV21-1 is classified as a pseudogene. The CDR3 has 15 residues. CDR3 in DNA: TGTGCCAGCAGCAACGCAGGGGGGATGAACACTGAAGCTTTCTTT. Translation gives CASSNAGGMNTEAFF.

The V call is TRBV7-9, the J call TRBJ2-7; TRBD2 agrees at 8 bases. The CDR3 extends over 13 amino acids. The V and J ends lost 5 bases and 6 bases, in that order; junction bases with no gene match: 6. In germline, CDR1 is SEHNR, CDR2 FQNEAQ (reference sequence). The CDR3 loop reads CASSLAGRAEQYF. In DNA, the CDR3 is TGTGCCAGCAGCCTCGCCGGGAGGGCCGAGCAGTACTTC.

This rearrangement joins TRBV4-1 to TRBJ1-2, with TRBD1 matching over 12 bases. The J segment lost 3 bases and the V segment lost 3 bases, leaving 5 bases of the junction unmatched. CDR3 length equals 16 residues. Germline-derived CDR1 and CDR2 are MGHRA and YSYEKL. This CDR3 is CASSHPGQGADYGYTF. The CDR3 DNA follows: TGCGCCAGCAGCCATCCGGGACAGGGGGCTGACTATGGCTACACCTTC.